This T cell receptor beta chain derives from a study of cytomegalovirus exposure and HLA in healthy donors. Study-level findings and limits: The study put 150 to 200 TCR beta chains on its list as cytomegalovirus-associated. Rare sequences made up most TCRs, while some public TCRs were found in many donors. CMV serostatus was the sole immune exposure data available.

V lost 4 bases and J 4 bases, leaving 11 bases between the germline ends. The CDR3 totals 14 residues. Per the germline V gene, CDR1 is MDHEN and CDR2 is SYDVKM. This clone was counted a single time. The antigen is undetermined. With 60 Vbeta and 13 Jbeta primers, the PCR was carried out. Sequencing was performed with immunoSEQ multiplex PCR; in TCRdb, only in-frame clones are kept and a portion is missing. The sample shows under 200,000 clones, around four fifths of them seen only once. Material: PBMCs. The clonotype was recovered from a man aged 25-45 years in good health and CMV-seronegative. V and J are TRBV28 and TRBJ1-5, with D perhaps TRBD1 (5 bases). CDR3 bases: TGTGCCAGCAGTTGGAGGGGATCGAATCAGCCCCAGCATTTT. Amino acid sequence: CASSWRGSNQPQHF.